A single sample gave rise to the 16 T cell receptor beta chains below, sequenced in a study of CD8 T cells in ankylosing spondylitis listed by TCRdb under 2017. Study-wide findings and limitations: A TCR beta motif made up of fewer than 10 highly homologous amino acid variants appeared to be characteristic of blood from ankylosing spondylitis patients.

These TCRs' antigens remain unknown. The library came from 5' RACE. For sequencing, an Illumina HiSeq 2500 was employed. TCRdb reworked the public reads: Q25 trimming with fastp, MiXCR clone assembly, productive beta chains retained. CDR3 protein duplicates are merged, each entry listing the most common genes and DNA. Within this sample are a few hundred thousand distinct CDR3 sequences, with around 19% of them counted one time only. Roughly 43% of the sample is in the top ten clones. The sequenced sample consisted of blood, either unsorted or a sorted T cell fraction (not recorded which). Every receptor here comes from a male donor with ankylosing spondylitis.

The chain is built from TRBV25-1 and TRBJ1-4; unclear D gene. The CDR3 spans 10 residues. The germline V gene encodes CDR1 MGHDK and CDR2 SYGVNS. The V gene lost 4 bases and the J gene lost 10 bases, with 4 bases spanning the gap. This CDR3 is CASSGGKLFF. DNA of the CDR3: TGTGCCAGCAGTGGGGGAAAACTGTTTTTT.

The chain has TRBV6-5 and TRBJ1-3; D not certain. This CDR3 is built from 15 residues. Trimming took 1 base from V and 1 from J, leaving 8 bases between them. From germline, CDR1 is MNHEY and CDR2 SVGAGI. The CDR3, as DNA: TGTGCCAGCAGTTACTTGGGAGGGTCTGGAAACACCATATATTTT. It translates to CASSYLGGSGNTIYF.

The chain combines TRBV12-3 or TRBV12-4 with TRBJ2-2, with D perhaps being TRBD1 or TRBD2 (5 bases each). V lost 4 bases to trimming and J lost 6 bases, with 9 bases between them. There are 13 residues in the CDR3. For the CDR3, the DNA is TGTGCCAGCAGTTCCGAGGGGTCCGGGGAGCTGTTTTTT. This codes for CASSSEGSGELFF.

This clonotype showed up just a few times. The chain combines TRBV7-6 with TRBJ2-5, with D unresolved. The CDR3 spans 15 residues. Germline V gene sequence: CDR1 SGHVS, CDR2 FNYEAQ. Deletions cut 3 bases from V and 4 bases from J, with 15 bases between. CDR3 DNA sequence: TGTGCCAGCAGCTTTGAGGCTAGTGATCGAGAGACCCAGTACTTC. Its protein is CASSFEASDRETQYF.

This clonotype has only a few counts. CDR3: CAIRAGGSYNEQFF. The DNA of the CDR3 is TGTGCCATCAGGGCGGGAGGGTCCTACAATGAGCAGTTCTTC. This chain connects TRBV10-3 to TRBJ2-1; the match to TRBD2 covers 9 bases. V was clipped by 6 bases and J by 1 base; unmatched bases: 1. Per the germline V gene, CDR1 is ENHRY and CDR2 is SYGVKD. CDR3 size: 14 residues.

This clonotype was seen at least ten times. The rearrangement links TRBV7-3 to TRBJ1-1; weak D call: TRBD1 (6 bases). CDR1 and CDR2 from the germline V gene are SGHTA and FQGTGA. The CDR3 loop spans 13 amino acids. V lost 2 bases, J lost 4 bases, and 8 bases lay in between. The CDR3 sequence is CASSLLGGTEAFF. The DNA for the CDR3 is TGTGCCAGCAGCTTATTAGGGGGCACTGAAGCTTTCTTT.

The CDR3 sequence: CAWDPLATTNEQFF. The CDR3 DNA is TGTGCCTGGGATCCCTTGGCGACCACCAATGAGCAGTTCTTC. The chain combines TRBV30 with TRBJ2-1; D gene unclear. Germline values: CDR1 GTSNPN, CDR2 SVGIG (reference sequence). The ends were cut back, 5 bases at V and 6 bases at J, with 17 bases in the middle. The CDR3 runs to 14 residues. Supplemented by reference TRBV30 and TRBJ2-1, the full variable domain reads SQTIHQWPATLVQPVGSPLSLECTVEGTSNPNLYWYRQAAGRGLQLLFYSVGIGQISSEVPQNLSASRPQDRQFILSSKKLLLSDSGFYLCAWDPLATTNEQFFGPGTRLTVL.

This clonotype appeared a few times. The V call is TRBV4-1, the J call TRBJ2-5; TRBD1 agrees at 7 bases. CDR3 length: 15 amino acids. Germline V gene data show CDR1 as MGHRA and CDR2 as YSYEKL. After removal of 2 bases from V and 3 bases from J, the junction contained 6 bases not matched to a gene. The CDR3 is CASSQWTGRKETQYF. For the CDR3, the DNA is TGCGCCAGCAGCCAATGGACAGGCCGGAAAGAGACCCAGTACTTC.

CDR3 protein: CASSQDLSAMAFF. CDR3 coding DNA: TGTGCCAGCAGCCAAGATCTCTCGGCGATGGCTTTCTTT. The rearrangement uses TRBV14 and TRBJ1-1; D ambiguous. Germline assignment: CDR1 SGHDN and CDR2 FVKESK. Trimming stripped 0 bases from V and 11 bases from J, with 13 bases between. The length of the CDR3 is 13 residues.

This clonotype was observed a handful of times. The chain joins TRBV11-1 to TRBJ2-3; D perhaps matches TRBD2 (6 bases). In germline, CDR1 is SGHAT, CDR2 FQDESV (reference sequence). V lost 1 base, J lost 0 bases, and 20 bases lay in between. The CDR3 spans 19 residues. The CDR3 sequence: CASSLVPSRDSTSTDTQYF. For the CDR3, the DNA is TGTGCCAGCAGCTTAGTCCCGAGTCGGGACTCGACTAGCACAGATACGCAGTATTTT.

This rearrangement joins TRBV2 to TRBJ2-2, with 9 bases aligning to TRBD2. This CDR3 comprises 15 residues. The ends lost 10 bases at V and 4 bases at J; junction bases unmatched: 10. Germline CDR1 SNHLY, CDR2 FYNNEI. CDR3 DNA sequence: TGTGCCACCCCGAGCGGGGGGCGAGGCACCGGGGAGCTGTTTTTT. Translating gives CATPSGGRGTGELFF.

The chain joins TRBV2 to TRBJ2-7; D might be TRBD2 (5 bases). Germline assignment: CDR1 SNHLY and CDR2 FYNNEI. The CDR3 spans 12 residues. Trimming cost V 6 bases and J 3 bases, with 9 bases left between them. As DNA, the CDR3 is TGTGCCAGCAGGGAGGATCGCTACGAGCAGTACTTC. Translated: CASREDRYEQYF.

The V and J genes are TRBV25-1 and TRBJ1-1; D remains ambiguous. CDR1 MGHDK and CDR2 SYGVNS come from the germline V gene. The germline V and J ends were trimmed by 1 base and 7 bases, with 10 bases remaining between them. This CDR3 spans 13 amino acids. The CDR3 bases are TGTGCCAGCAGTGAATTAGGATCCCATGAAGCTTTCTTT. It translates to CASSELGSHEAFF.

This rearrangement joins TRBV10-2 to TRBJ1-2; 7 bases are shared with TRBD1. V gave up 4 bases and J gave up 3 bases; unmatched junction bases: 2. The CDR3 has 13 amino acids. The germline V gene encodes CDR1 WSHSY and CDR2 SAAADI. The CDR3 region has the DNA TGCGCCAGCAGTGGAGGGGGCGACTATGGCTACACCTTC. Translated: CASSGGGDYGYTF.

This chain connects TRBV13 to TRBJ2-7, with 10 bases identical to TRBD2. This CDR3 is 13 amino acids long. Germline trimming cut 4 bases from V and 7 bases from J; bases unmatched to any gene: 4. CDR1 PRHDT and CDR2 FYEKMQ come from the germline V gene (reference sequence). In DNA form, the CDR3 reads TGTGCCAGCAGCTGGTCACTAGCGGGGGAGCAGTACTTC. Encoded protein: CASSWSLAGEQYF.

This clonotype was counted a few times. This sequence joins TRBV27 and TRBJ1-1; 8 nucleotides line up with TRBD1. J gave up 1 base and V 6 bases, and 4 bases lay outside the gene matches. Looked up from germline, CDR1 is MNHEY and CDR2 is SMNVEV (reference sequence). There are 14 residues in the CDR3. CDR3 residues: CASSAQGENTEAFF. In DNA form, the CDR3 reads TGTGCCAGCAGCGCACAGGGGGAGAACACTGAAGCTTTCTTT.